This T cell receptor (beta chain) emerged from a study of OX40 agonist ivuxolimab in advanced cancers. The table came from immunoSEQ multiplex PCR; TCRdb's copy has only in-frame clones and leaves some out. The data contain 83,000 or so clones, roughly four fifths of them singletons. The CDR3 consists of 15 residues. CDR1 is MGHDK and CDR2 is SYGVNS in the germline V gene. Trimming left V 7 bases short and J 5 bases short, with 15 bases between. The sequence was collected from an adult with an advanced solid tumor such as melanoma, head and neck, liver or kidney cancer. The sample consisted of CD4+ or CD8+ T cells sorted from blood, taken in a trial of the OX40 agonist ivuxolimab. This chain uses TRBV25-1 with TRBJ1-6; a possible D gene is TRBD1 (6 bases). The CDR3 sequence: CASNPRGRDNSPLHF. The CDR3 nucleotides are TGTGCCAGCAATCCCAGGGGCAGGGATAATTCACCCCTCCACTTT.